The T cell receptor beta chain described here comes from a study of T cell responses to AZD1222 COVID-19 vaccine. Sequencing was performed with immunoSEQ multiplex PCR; in TCRdb, only in-frame clones are kept and a portion is missing. The profile shows nearly 110,000 clones, 87% of them singletons. The germline gives CDR1 SQVTM, CDR2 ANQGSEA. V gave up 6 bases and J gave up 6 bases; unmatched junction bases: 12. The CDR3 loop spans 14 amino acids. The sequence came from an adult who received the AZD1222 COVID-19 vaccine. This sequence joins TRBV29-1 and TRBJ2-7; 9 nucleotides match TRBD1. The material sequenced was peripheral blood, taken 28 days after the second AZD1222 dose. The CDR3 bases are TGCAGCGTCCGACAGGGGGTTCCCCTTGGCGAGCAGTACTTC. It translates to CSVRQGVPLGEQYF.